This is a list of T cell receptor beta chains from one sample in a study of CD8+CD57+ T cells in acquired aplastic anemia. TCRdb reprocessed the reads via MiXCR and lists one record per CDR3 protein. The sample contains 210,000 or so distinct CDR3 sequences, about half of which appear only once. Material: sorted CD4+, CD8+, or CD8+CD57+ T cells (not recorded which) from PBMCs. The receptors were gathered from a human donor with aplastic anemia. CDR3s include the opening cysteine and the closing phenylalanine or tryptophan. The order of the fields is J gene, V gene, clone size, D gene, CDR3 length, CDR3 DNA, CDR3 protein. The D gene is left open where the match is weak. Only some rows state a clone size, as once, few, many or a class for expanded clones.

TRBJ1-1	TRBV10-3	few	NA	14	TGTGCCATCAGTGAGGGGGGTATGAACACTGAAGCCTTCTTT	CAISEGGMNTEAFF
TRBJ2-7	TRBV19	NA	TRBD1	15	TGCGCCAGCAGCCAGTACGGGACAGGCTGGTACGAGCAGTACTTC	CASSQYGTGWYEQYF
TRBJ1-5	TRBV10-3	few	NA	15	TGTGCCATCAGTGATCGGGGAGGGGGGAATCAGCCCCAGCATTTT	CAISDRGGGNQPQHF
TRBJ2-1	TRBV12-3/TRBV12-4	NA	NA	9	TGTGCCCCCCCCAGTGAGCAGTTCTTC	CAPPSEQFF
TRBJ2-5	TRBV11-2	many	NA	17	TGTGCCAGCAGAAAGCTGGGGGTGGGGTTGGGCCAAGAGACCCAGTACTTC	CASRKLGVGLGQETQYF
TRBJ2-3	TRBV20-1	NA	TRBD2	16	TGCAGTGCTAGATTCTCTAGCGGGGGGGGCACAGATACGCAGTATTTT	CSARFSSGGGTDTQYF
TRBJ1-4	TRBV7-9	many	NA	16	TGTGCCAGCAGCTTAACTGGCAGCGCAACTAATGAAAAACTGTTTTTT	CASSLTGSATNEKLFF
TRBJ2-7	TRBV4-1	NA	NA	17	TGCGCCAGCAGCCAAGGCGTTGCGGGACAGCGAGTCTACGAGCAGTACTTC	CASSQGVAGQRVYEQYF
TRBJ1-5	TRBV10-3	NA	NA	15	TGTGCCATCAGTGACAGCTTGGCGGGCAATCAGCCCCAGCATTTT	CAISDSLAGNQPQHF
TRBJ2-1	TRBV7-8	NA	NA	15	TGTGCCAGCAGCTTAGAGCAAACTTCCTACAATGAGCAGTTCTTC	CASSLEQTSYNEQFF
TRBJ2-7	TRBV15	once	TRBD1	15	TGTGCCACCAGCAGAGAAGGGGGCTGTGGGGACGAGCAGTACTTC	CATSREGGCGDEQYF
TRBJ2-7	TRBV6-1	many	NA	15	TGTGCCAGCAGCGTCTCCGGGACCCTCTCCTACGAGCAGTACTTC	CASSVSGTLSYEQYF
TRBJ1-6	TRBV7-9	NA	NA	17	TGTGCCAGCAGCTTAGAAGGGCCAGAAATCTATAATTCACCCCTCCACTTT	CASSLEGPEIYNSPLHF
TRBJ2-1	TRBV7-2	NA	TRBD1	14	TGTGCCAGCAGCCTCACACGGGACAGGGCCGAGCAGTTCTTC	CASSLTRDRAEQFF
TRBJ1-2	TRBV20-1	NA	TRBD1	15	TGCAGTGCGACAGCGGTCCAAGACAGGGGGCATGGCTACACCTTC	CSATAVQDRGHGYTF
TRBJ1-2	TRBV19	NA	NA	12	TGTGCCAGCACCTCGGGACCTTATGGCTACACCTTC	CASTSGPYGYTF
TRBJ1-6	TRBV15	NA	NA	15	TGTGCCACTGGAAGGAACTTCCGCAGTGATTCACCCCTCCACTTT	CATGRNFRSDSPLHF
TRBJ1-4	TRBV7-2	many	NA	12	TGTGCCAGCAGCTTATTGACGGGAAAACTGTTTTTT	CASSLLTGKLFF
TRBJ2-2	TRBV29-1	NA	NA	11	TGCAGCGTTGGAGGTGAAGGGGAGCTGTTTTTT	CSVGGEGELFF
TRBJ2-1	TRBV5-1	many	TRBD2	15	TGCGCCAGCAGCCCCATAGCGGGGGGGGGGAATGAGCAGTTCTTC	CASSPIAGGGNEQFF
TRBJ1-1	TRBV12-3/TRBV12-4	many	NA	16	TGTGCCAGCAGTGCCGCCGGGACAACCAGGAACACTGAAGCTTTCTTT	CASSAAGTTRNTEAFF
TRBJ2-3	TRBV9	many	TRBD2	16	TGTGCCAGCAGCGTAGGACTAGCGGGGGGGGGAGATACGCAGTATTTT	CASSVGLAGGGDTQYF
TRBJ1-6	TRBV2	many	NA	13	TGTGCCAGCAGTGAGACCTATAATTCACCCCTCCACTTT	CASSETYNSPLHF
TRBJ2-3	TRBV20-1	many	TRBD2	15	TGCAGTGCTTCTCCCCTGCGGGGGGGGCTGGATACGCAGTATTTT	CSASPLRGGLDTQYF
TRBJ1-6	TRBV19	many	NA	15	TGTGCCAGTAGGGACCAGGACAGTTATAATTCACCCCTCCACTTT	CASRDQDSYNSPLHF
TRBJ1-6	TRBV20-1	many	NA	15	TGCAGTGCTAGAGATCTGGCCAGGGAGAATTCACCCCTCCACTTT	CSARDLARENSPLHF
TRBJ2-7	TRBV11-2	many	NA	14	TGTGCCAGCAGCCCCCGGACTACCGCCCTCGAGCAGTACTTC	CASSPRTTALEQYF
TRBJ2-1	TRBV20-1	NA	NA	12	TGCACTGCACCGGGACCAAACAATGAGCAGTTCTTC	CTAPGPNNEQFF
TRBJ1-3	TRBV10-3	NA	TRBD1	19	TGTGCCAGCTCAGAACTCGTCCTACCAAACAGGGGCCCCGGAAACACCATATATTTT	CASSELVLPNRGPGNTIYF
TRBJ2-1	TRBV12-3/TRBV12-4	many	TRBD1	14	TGTGCCAGCACTGGGACAGGGGTAGGAAATGAGCAGTTCTTC	CASTGTGVGNEQFF
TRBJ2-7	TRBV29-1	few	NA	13	TGCAGCGCCGCTAGCGTCAGCATGGGCGAGCAGTACTTC	CSAASVSMGEQYF
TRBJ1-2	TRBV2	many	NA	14	TGTGCCAGCAAATTGGGGTCGGGTTCGGGTGGCTACACCTTC	CASKLGSGSGGYTF
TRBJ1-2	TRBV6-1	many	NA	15	TGTGCCAGCAGTGATTCTCGACCCTTCTCCTATGGCTACACCTTC	CASSDSRPFSYGYTF
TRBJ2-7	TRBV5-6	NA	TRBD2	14	TGTGCCAGTAAGCTTAGCGGGGGGACCTACGAGCAGTACTTC	CASKLSGGTYEQYF
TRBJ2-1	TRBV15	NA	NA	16	TGTGCCACCAGCAGAGGATCCCCTAACAGGGCTAATGAGCAGTTCTTC	CATSRGSPNRANEQFF
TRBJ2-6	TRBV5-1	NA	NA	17	TGCGCCAGCAGCCAGTACGGATTGGGTTCTGGGGCCAACGTCCTGACTTTC	CASSQYGLGSGANVLTF
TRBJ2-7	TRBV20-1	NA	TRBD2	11	TGCAGTACTCGGGGGGTGGACGAGCAGTACTTC	CSTRGVDEQYF
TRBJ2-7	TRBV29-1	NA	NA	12	TGCAGCGTGGGGGACGGCTCCTACGAGCAGTACTTC	CSVGDGSYEQYF
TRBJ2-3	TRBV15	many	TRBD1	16	TGTGCCACCAGCAGAGGGGGGGACAGGGGCACAGATACGCAGTATTTT	CATSRGGDRGTDTQYF
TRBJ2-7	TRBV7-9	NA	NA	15	TGTGCCAGTAGCAGCCCCTACGGTAACTCCTACGAGCAGTACTTC	CASSSPYGNSYEQYF
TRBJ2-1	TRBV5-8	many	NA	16	TGTGCCAGCAGACTCCTCATTACAGGTTCCCGGGGTGAGCAGTTCTTC	CASRLLITGSRGEQFF
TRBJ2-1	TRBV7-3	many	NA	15	TGTGCCAGCAGCAAGAGTAGGAGCTCCTACAATGAGCAGTTCTTC	CASSKSRSSYNEQFF
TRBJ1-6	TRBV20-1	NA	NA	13	TGCAGTGCAACCACAAGGGGCCAATCACCCCTCCACTTT	CSATTRGQSPLHF